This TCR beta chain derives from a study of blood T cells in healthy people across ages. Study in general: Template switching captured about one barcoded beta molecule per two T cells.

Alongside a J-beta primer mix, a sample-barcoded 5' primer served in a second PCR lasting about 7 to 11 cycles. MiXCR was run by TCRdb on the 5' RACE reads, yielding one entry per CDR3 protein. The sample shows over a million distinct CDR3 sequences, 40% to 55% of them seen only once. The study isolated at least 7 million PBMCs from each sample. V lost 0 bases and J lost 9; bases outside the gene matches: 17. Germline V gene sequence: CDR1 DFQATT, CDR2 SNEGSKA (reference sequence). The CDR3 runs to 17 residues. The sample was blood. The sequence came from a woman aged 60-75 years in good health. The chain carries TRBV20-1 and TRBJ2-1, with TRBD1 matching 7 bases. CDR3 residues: CSARDRGRGQLSGEQFF. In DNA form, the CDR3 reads TGCAGTGCTAGAGATAGGGGTCGGGGACAGTTATCGGGTGAGCAGTTCTTC.